This T cell receptor (beta chain) came from a study of blood T cell repertoires in COVID-19. Sequencing was performed with immunoSEQ multiplex PCR; in TCRdb, only in-frame clones are kept and a portion is missing. The repertoire has 150,000 to 200,000 clones, approximately 90% of them found once; the top ten carry 6.5% to 8.5%. The V and J ends lost 9 bases and 3 bases respectively, with 12 bases between them. CDR1 LNHNV and CDR2 YYDKDF come from the germline V gene (reference sequence). This CDR3 is built from 13 residues. This receptor was identified in a woman aged 50 to 65 who had recovered from COVID-19. The V gene is TRBV15, the J gene TRBJ2-4; D may be TRBD1 (7 bases). Sequencing was done on a sample of PBMCs or T cells enriched from blood (not recorded which). In DNA form, the CDR3 reads TGTGCCACAACAGGGGAGGACAAAAACATTCAGTACTTC. It encodes CATTGEDKNIQYF.